The 3 T cell receptor beta chains below come from one sample, sequenced in a study of blood T cell repertoires in COVID-19 (dated by TCRdb to about 2020). The protocol used for the library was the immunoSEQ multiplex PCR assay. TCRdb re-hosts the immuneACCESS table, in-frame sequences only. Its copies lack some clones; in the studies checked, an unresolved V gene accounts for under half of them, and the cause for the rest is not known. The sample data list over 350,000 clones, and 88% of these were observed just once. In total, the top ten clones hold around 0.97% of the sample. The sequenced sample consisted of PBMCs or T cells enriched from blood (not recorded which). The receptors were sampled from a woman aged 30 to 39 with acute COVID-19.

V is TRBV4-3 and J is TRBJ2-7; D call uncertain. The CDR3 runs to 13 residues. The V end lost 2 bases, the J end lost 4 bases, and 9 bases lay between the germline ends. CDR1 is LGHNA, CDR2 YSLEER, per germline. CDR3 region: CASSQKAEYEQYF. As DNA, the CDR3 is TGCGCCAGCAGCCAAAAGGCGGAGTACGAGCAGTACTTC.

The rearrangement joins TRBV3-1 (or the pseudogene TRBV3-2) to TRBJ1-3; possibly TRBD1 for D (6 bases). V lost 4 bases, J lost 8 bases, and 15 bases lay in between. The germline CDR1 and CDR2 sequences are LGHDT and YNNKEL (reference sequence). This CDR3 has 14 residues. The CDR3 sequence: CASSRRDTAYTIYF. The CDR3 DNA follows: TGTGCCAGCAGCCGCCGGGACACCGCATACACCATATATTTT.

The chain uses TRBV7-9 and TRBJ2-7; 9 bases match TRBD1. This CDR3 spans 15 amino acids. V shed 5 bases, J shed 2 bases, and the junction held 7 bases outside the gene matches. CDR1 is SEHNR, CDR2 FQNEAQ, per germline (reference sequence). The DNA of the CDR3 is TGTGCCAGCAGCCCGGGGGACAGGGCCGCCTACGAGCAGTACTTC. It codes for CASSPGDRAAYEQYF.